Below, one T cell receptor (beta chain) is given with its context. No antigen is known for it. This may be a read error, as it is one base from a much larger clone. The data belong to a study of post-analysis software for immune sequencing data. Study as a whole: Courses of disease covered relapsing-remitting, secondary progressive and progressive-relapsing multiple sclerosis. Points from the study as a whole: Multiple sclerosis patients showed significantly lower normalized Chao1 diversity than controls did. F measure grouped same-batch samples tightly together.

Tagging with unique molecular identifiers was a feature of the TCR beta cDNA libraries. Each sample of about 0.9 to 11 million input T cells yielded roughly 500,000 cDNA molecules, so each molecule approximated one T cell. TCRdb passed the PCR reads through MiXCR, listing each CDR3 protein once. The sample shows approximately 180,000 distinct CDR3 sequences, about 30% of them seen only once. The sequence was collected from a girl aged 5 to 17 with multiple sclerosis. The sample taken for sequencing was blood.

In DNA form, the CDR3 reads TGCGGCGTGACCGGGACAGGGGCCAAGAATGAGCAGTTCTTC. Encoded protein: CGVTGTGAKNEQFF. The V and J genes are TRBV29-1 and TRBJ2-1; 10 bases map to TRBD1. Germline CDR1 and CDR2: SQVTM and ANQGSEA. This CDR3 has 14 amino acids.